Sequencing of this T cell receptor beta chain was carried out in a study of blood T cell repertoires in COVID-19. Study in general: PBMCs, B-cell-depleted T cells, or T cells were the source of the cDNA or gDNA that made up the material.

Under the authors' procedure: Nucleated cell counts were estimated from reference gene primer amplification. Method: immunoSEQ multiplex PCR; TCRdb's copy keeps in-frame clones and lacks some. The DNA was the basis for D and trimming; V, J and clone size are from that table. This table has some 230,000 clones, about 80% appearing once. In terms of age and location, participants ranged from roughly 18 to 89 years and lived in approximately 26 US areas. The CDR3 consists of 12 residues. V was clipped by 5 bases and J by 4 bases, with 9 bases between them. Germline V gene sequence: CDR1 MDHEN, CDR2 SYDVKM.

This chain connects TRBV28 to TRBJ2-7; D possibly corresponds to TRBD1 (6 bases). The sequenced sample consisted of PBMCs or T cells enriched from blood (not recorded which). The sequence derives from a woman in her 40s with acute COVID-19. The CDR3 here is CASSVRGYEQYF. CDR3 DNA: TGTGCCAGCAGTGTCAGGGGTTACGAGCAGTACTTC.